Following are 15 T cell receptor beta chains from one sample sequenced in a study of T-cell reconstitution after alpha-beta-depleted transplantation in children. The TCRbeta library was prepared with unique molecular identifiers. TCRdb independently ran MiXCR on the PCR reads; one entry per CDR3 protein. The sample consists of about 590,000 distinct CDR3 sequences, 10% to 15% of them appearing once. The specimen was PBMCs, mostly from graft donor cells, collected 360 days after TCRalphabeta/CD19-depleted stem cell transplant. These TCRs come from a male patient younger than 18 who had a stem cell transplant for acute myeloid leukemia, so the T cells may come from the graft donor.

This clonotype was recorded many times. The V call is TRBV12-3 or TRBV12-4, the J call TRBJ2-1; 7 nucleotides align to TRBD2. J was trimmed by 10 bases and V by 7 bases; bases with no gene match: 19. This CDR3 spans 16 amino acids. The CDR3 sequence: CASTLAWEGYLQEQFF. CDR3 coding DNA: TGTGCCAGCACCCTGGCTTGGGAGGGTTATCTGCAAGAGCAGTTCTTC.

The J gene is TRBJ1-6, the V gene TRBV5-4; D is unresolved. V lost 2 bases and J lost 8, with 14 bases in between. CDR3 length equals 15 residues. Germline V gene data show CDR1 as SGHNT and CDR2 as YYREEE (reference sequence). CDR3 bases: TGTGCCAGCAGCTTCGAGGGAACGACGGATTCACCCCTCCACTTT. Its protein product is CASSFEGTTDSPLHF. Looking up the rest from reference TRBV5-4 and TRBJ1-6 gives the full variable domain: ETGVTQSPTHLIKTRGQQVTLRCSSQSGHNTVSWYQQALGQGPQFIFQYYREEENGRGNFPPRFSGLQFPNYSSELNVNALELDDSALYLCASSFEGTTDSPLHFGNGTRLTVT.

The chain couples TRBV20-1 to TRBJ2-7, with 11 bases lining up with TRBD2. Germline-derived CDR1 and CDR2 are DFQATT and SNEGSKA (reference sequence). V lost 5 bases, J lost 5 bases, and 14 bases stayed unmatched. The CDR3 sequence is 16 residues long. The CDR3 sequence: CSAAPIIAGGPHEQYF. The CDR3 coding sequence is TGCAGTGCTGCCCCAATAATAGCGGGAGGGCCTCACGAGCAGTACTTC.

This sequence joins TRBV28 and TRBJ1-1; D is ambiguous. The CDR3 consists of 13 residues. Germline V gene sequence: CDR1 MDHEN, CDR2 SYDVKM. V was cut by 2 bases and J by 2 bases, with 6 bases left in between. The CDR3 bases are TGTGCCAGCAGTTTAATGCCAAACACTGAAGCTTTCTTT. Translation: CASSLMPNTEAFF.

A few counts support this clonotype. V gene TRBV25-1 combines with J gene TRBJ2-7; D gene uncertain. The V end was cut by 0 bases, the J end by 4 bases, with 10 bases between. CDR3 length: 14 residues. Germline V CDR1 and CDR2: MGHDK, SYGVNS. DNA of the CDR3: TGTGCCAGCAGTGAATACGGGCGGTCTTACGAGCAGTACTTC. This codes for CASSEYGRSYEQYF.

This clonotype was detected only a few times. The chain carries TRBV28 and TRBJ2-4, with TRBD1 identical over 7 bases. The CDR3 has 14 amino acids. Per the germline V gene, CDR1 is MDHEN and CDR2 is SYDVKM. V gave up 3 bases and J gave up 4 bases; unmatched junction bases: 3. DNA of the CDR3: TGTGCCAGCAGTTTGACAGGGTCAAAAAACATTCAGTACTTC. Protein sequence: CASSLTGSKNIQYF.

This clonotype came up a few times. The rearrangement joins TRBV7-3 to TRBJ2-3, with D possibly being TRBD2 (5 bases). Germline V gives CDR1 SGHTA, CDR2 FQGTGA. This CDR3 spans 14 amino acids. V lost 4 bases and J 8 bases, leaving 16 bases between the germline ends. In nucleotides, the CDR3 is TGTGCCAGCAGCTATATGGGCCAGGCGGGTACGCAGTATTTT. Its protein product is CASSYMGQAGTQYF.

This clonotype was seen a few times. The J gene is TRBJ1-1, the V gene TRBV7-9, with a possible D match to TRBD1 (5 bases). CDR3 length: 15 residues. Trimming left V 1 base short and J 1 base short, with 10 bases between. Germline loops: CDR1 SEHNR, CDR2 FQNEAQ (reference sequence). CDR3 nucleotide sequence: TGTGCCAGCAGCTTAGGGGACGAGGGGAACACTGAAGCTTTCTTT. Translating gives CASSLGDEGNTEAFF.

This clonotype was recorded many times. This chain joins TRBV5-6 and TRBJ2-2; D might be TRBD2 (6 bases). The CDR3 is 15 amino acids. Germline V gene sequence: CDR1 SGHDT, CDR2 YYEEEE. Trimming took 4 bases from V and 7 from J, leaving 17 bases between them. The CDR3 DNA reads as TGTGCCAGCAGCGTACCGGGACTTTTTGGCGGGGAGCTGTTTTTT. Translated, it gives CASSVPGLFGGELFF.

This clonotype was seen ten or more times. The chain uses TRBV6-5 and TRBJ2-5, with TRBD2 matching 11 bases. The trim removed 2 bases at V and 1 base at J, leaving 6 bases unmatched. Germline CDR1 reads MNHEY; CDR2 reads SVGAGI. CDR3 length: 17 residues. The CDR3 nucleotides are TGTGCCAGCAGTTACGCGGGACTAGCGGAGGGCCAAGAGACCCAGTACTTC. Amino acids: CASSYAGLAEGQETQYF.

The DNA of the CDR3 is TGTGCCAGCAGTTTAGGTGGCTTCTATAGCAATCAGCCCCAGCATTTT. It codes for CASSLGGFYSNQPQHF. This chain links TRBV12-3 or TRBV12-4 with TRBJ1-5; no reliable D call. Trimming shortened V by 1 base and J by 0 bases, and 10 bases separated the two germline ends. The length of the CDR3 is 16 residues.

The rearrangement uses TRBV18 and TRBJ1-3; D may be TRBD1 (6 bases). V was shortened by 4 bases and J by 5 bases, with 12 bases between the two germline ends. Germline CDR1 is KGHSH and CDR2 is LQKENI. The CDR3 consists of 14 residues. DNA for the CDR3: TGTGCCAGCTCACGGGACAAGAGAAGAAACACCATATATTTT. Encoded protein: CASSRDKRRNTIYF.

This clonotype came up many times. The J gene is TRBJ2-2, the V gene TRBV12-3 or TRBV12-4, with TRBD1 matching over 7 bases. The CDR3 sequence is 14 residues long. The V segment lost 7 bases and the J segment 5 bases; nucleotides outside the gene matches: 7. Here the CDR3 reads CASTPTGKTGELFF. CDR3 bases: TGTGCCAGCACTCCGACAGGGAAAACCGGGGAGCTGTTTTTT.

This clonotype has just a few counts. The gene calls are TRBV20-1 and TRBJ2-4; 8 bases line up with TRBD2. The CDR3 totals 13 residues. After removal of 6 bases from V and 3 bases from J, the junction contained 4 bases not matched to a gene. The germline CDR1 and CDR2 sequences are DFQATT and SNEGSKA (reference sequence). The CDR3: CSAPTSGKNIQYF. CDR3 DNA: TGCAGTGCGCCCACTAGCGGCAAAAACATTCAGTACTTC.

This clonotype was found a few times. The chain uses TRBV18 and TRBJ2-5; tentative D call: TRBD2 (6 bases). This CDR3 has 11 residues. V was shortened by 3 bases and J by 7 bases, with 6 bases between the two germline ends. Germline V gene lookup returns CDR1 KGHSH and CDR2 LQKENI. CDR3 region: CASSPEGTQYF. As DNA, the CDR3 is TGTGCCAGCTCACCGGAGGGGACCCAGTACTTC.